The 26 T cell receptor beta chains below all came from one sample that was sequenced in a study of cytomegalovirus exposure and HLA in healthy donors. Primers: 60 Vbeta forward and 13 Jbeta reverse. Clones were sequenced by immunoSEQ multiplex PCR, and TCRdb holds only the in-frame ones, with some missing. Of 200,000 to 250,000 clones listed, roughly 70% are singletons. Sequenced input: PBMCs. These receptors were collected from a woman aged 25-40 years in good health and CMV-seronegative.

The rearrangement links TRBV27 to TRBJ2-1; TRBD1 aligns across 10 bases. J lost 2 bases, V lost 5 bases, and 6 bases had no gene match. CDR1 MNHEY and CDR2 SMNVEV come from the germline V gene (reference sequence). This CDR3 region has 16 residues. The CDR3 DNA reads as TGTGCCAGCAGTGTAGCGGGGACAGGGGCCTACAATGAGCAGTTCTTC. This translates into CASSVAGTGAYNEQFF.

This clone was detected only a few times. This chain uses TRBV6-6 with TRBJ2-3, with TRBD2 identical over 7 bases. Trimming at V came to 7 bases and at J to 0 bases, leaving 7 bases not matched to a gene. The CDR3 spans 15 residues. Germline CDR1 MNHNY, CDR2 SVGAGI (reference sequence). CDR3 in DNA: TGTGCCAGCACCTTTCTAGCGGTTAGCACAGATACGCAGTATTTT. Residues: CASTFLAVSTDTQYF.

The rearrangement uses TRBV7-2 and TRBJ2-5, with TRBD1 as a possible D gene (5 bases). The CDR3 is made up of 13 amino acids. V was clipped by 1 base and J by 5 bases, with 8 bases between them. Per germline, CDR1 SGHTA and CDR2 FQGNSA. The CDR3 loop reads CASSLGRAETQYF. CDR3 DNA: TGTGCCAGCAGCTTAGGCAGGGCTGAGACCCAGTACTTC. Together with reference TRBV7-2 and TRBJ2-5, the CDR3 gives the full variable domain: GAGVSQSPSNKVTEKGKDVELRCDPISGHTALYWYRQSLGQGLEFLIYFQGNSAPDKSGLPSDRFSAERTGGSVSTLTIQRTQQEDSAVYLCASSLGRAETQYFGPGTRLLVL.

The chain recombines TRBV6-4 with TRBJ2-2; 9 bases are shared with TRBD2. Trimming removed 0 bases from V and 1 base from J; junction bases left unmatched: 6. Germline V gene lookup returns CDR1 MRHNA and CDR2 SNTAGT. The CDR3 runs 18 residues. CDR3 loop: CASSDSASGEENTGELFF. The CDR3 bases are TGTGCCAGCAGTGACTCGGCTAGCGGGGAAGAGAACACCGGGGAGCTGTTTTTT.

As regards this clone: A read error may account for a junction end that differs from germline. The rearrangement uses TRBV6-1 and TRBJ2-2; 9 bases fit TRBD1. Germline V gives CDR1 MNHNS, CDR2 SASEGT. This CDR3 spans 17 amino acids. CDR3 nucleotide sequence: TGTGTCAGCAGTGATGGATACAGGGGGCGAATCACCGGGGAGCTGTTTTTT. Encoded protein: CVSSDGYRGRITGELFF.

The V gene is TRBV7-9, the J gene TRBJ2-7; D may be TRBD2 (6 bases). CDR1 is SEHNR, CDR2 FQNEAQ, per germline (reference sequence). The CDR3 is 13 residues long. V was cut by 3 bases and J by 2 bases, with 8 bases left in between. CDR3 in DNA: TGTGCCAGCAGCTTCTCGGGGGCCTACGAGCAGTACTTC. Protein product: CASSFSGAYEQYF.

The V and J genes are TRBV5-5 and TRBJ2-1, with 8 bases aligning to TRBD2. CDR1 and CDR2 from the germline V gene are SGHKS and YYEKEE (reference sequence). J lost 7 bases, V lost 4 bases, and 10 bases had no gene match. The CDR3 has 15 amino acids. The CDR3 spells CASSQGLAGGNEQFF. The CDR3 DNA sequence: TGTGCCAGCAGCCAAGGACTAGCCGGGGGGAATGAGCAGTTCTTC.

The genes are TRBV10-2 and TRBJ2-5; D gene unclear. CDR1 is WSHSY, CDR2 SAAADI, per germline. The CDR3 consists of 14 residues. V was pared by 0 bases and J by 2 bases, with 7 bases between. The CDR3 coding sequence is TGCGCCAGCAGTGAGTCACTAAAACAAGAGACCCAGTACTTC. Amino acids: CASSESLKQETQYF.

The chain recombines TRBV9 with TRBJ2-1, with TRBD1 identical over 8 bases. The germline gives CDR1 SGDLS, CDR2 YYNGEE. The CDR3 loop spans 19 amino acids. The V segment lost 0 bases and the J segment 0 bases; nucleotides outside the gene matches: 11. In DNA, the CDR3 is TGTGCCAGCAGCGTAGAGGGGACAGGACCACGCAGCTCCTACAATGAGCAGTTCTTC. Encoded protein: CASSVEGTGPRSSYNEQFF.

V gene TRBV5-4 combines with J gene TRBJ2-3, with 11 positions matching TRBD2. The CDR3 is 20 amino acids. V was clipped by 0 bases and J by 0 bases; unmatched bases: 12. The germline V gene has CDR1 SGHNT and CDR2 YYREEE (reference sequence). DNA for the CDR3: TGTGCCAGCAGCTTGGCCGTAGGACTAGCGGGCGCCTTGAGCACAGATACGCAGTATTTT. Residues: CASSLAVGLAGALSTDTQYF.

V usage is TRBV30 and J usage is TRBJ1-1; D gene ambiguous. Germline-derived CDR1 and CDR2 are GTSNPN and SVGIG (reference sequence). The V end lost 2 bases, the J end lost 8 bases, and 12 bases lay between the germline ends. This CDR3 is 12 amino acids long. This CDR3 is CAWSPVGDEAFF. For the CDR3, the DNA is TGTGCCTGGAGTCCGGTGGGAGACGAAGCTTTCTTT.

The V call is TRBV27, the J call TRBJ2-7, with 10 nucleotides matching TRBD2. Germline V lookup: CDR1 MNHEY, CDR2 SMNVEV (reference sequence). With V trimmed by 5 bases and J by 3 bases, 4 bases remained unmatched. The length of the CDR3 is 14 residues. CDR3 in amino acids: CASSRGLASYEQYF. As DNA, the CDR3 is TGTGCCAGCAGTAGGGGACTAGCGAGCTACGAGCAGTACTTC.

This clone was detected only a few times. The chain employs TRBV5-4 and TRBJ2-7, with 8 bases lining up with TRBD2. Per the germline V gene, CDR1 is SGHNT and CDR2 is YYREEE (reference sequence). The CDR3 is 14 residues long. V lost 4 bases to trimming and J lost 1 base; unmatched junction nucleotides: 4. The CDR3 sequence: CASSGGLGSYEQYF. In DNA, the CDR3 is TGTGCCAGCAGCGGGGGACTAGGGTCCTACGAGCAGTACTTC.

In its sample, this clone was seen once. The gene calls are TRBV6-1 and TRBJ2-3; the match to TRBD2 covers 11 bases. Germline CDR1 MNHNS, CDR2 SASEGT. With 5 bases clipped from V and 5 bases from J, the junction kept 6 bases outside the gene matches. This CDR3 region has 15 residues. The CDR3 coding sequence is TGTGCCAGCAGTACCTTAGCGGGAGGGAAAGATACGCAGTATTTT. The encoded protein is CASSTLAGGKDTQYF.

The chain is built from TRBV2 and TRBJ2-1, with 10 bases that match TRBD2. J gave up 7 bases and V 4 bases, and 22 bases lay outside the gene matches. The length of the CDR3 is 20 residues. CDR1 is SNHLY, CDR2 FYNNEI, per germline. The CDR3 loop is CASSGVRGASGSRGVNEQFF. CDR3 DNA sequence: TGTGCCAGCAGTGGGGTCCGGGGAGCTAGCGGGAGCAGGGGGGTGAATGAGCAGTTCTTC.

The chain combines TRBV27 with TRBJ1-2; D ambiguous. Trimming removed 10 bases from V and 4 bases from J, with 22 bases in between. CDR3 size: 15 residues. CDR1 and CDR2 from the germline V gene are MNHEY and SMNVEV (reference sequence). The CDR3 here is CATLSAGIDGYGYTF. The CDR3 DNA sequence: TGTGCCACCTTATCAGCCGGGATAGACGGCTATGGCTACACCTTC.

Only a few counts were recorded for this clone. The J gene is TRBJ1-4, the V gene TRBV30; D not certain. Germline CDR1 and CDR2: GTSNPN and SVGIG (reference sequence). This CDR3 has 15 amino acids. The ends were cut back, 0 bases at V and 0 bases at J, with 8 bases in the middle. Here the CDR3 DNA reads TGTGCCTGGAGTGTGTTAACGGCAACTAATGAAAAACTGTTTTTT. Amino acid sequence: CAWSVLTATNEKLFF.

The genes are TRBV4-1 and TRBJ1-2; 9 positions match TRBD1. V gave up 2 bases and J gave up 6 bases; unmatched junction bases: 4. Germline V CDR1 and CDR2: MGHRA, YSYEKL. The CDR3 has 14 residues. The CDR3 is CASSQTGTGNGYTF. The CDR3 DNA reads as TGCGCCAGCAGCCAAACCGGGACAGGGAATGGCTACACCTTC.

This chain joins TRBV7-3 and TRBJ2-2, with TRBD1 matching 9 bases. Germline CDR1 SGHTA, CDR2 FQGTGA. The V segment lost 5 bases and the J segment 5 bases; nucleotides outside the gene matches: 3. The length of the CDR3 is 14 residues. The CDR3 loop is CASSVDRGTGELFF. The CDR3 nucleotides read TGTGCCAGCAGCGTCGACAGGGGGACCGGGGAGCTGTTTTTT.

The sample holds a few counts of this clone. V usage is TRBV30 and J usage is TRBJ1-5; 9 bases are a match to TRBD1. CDR1 is GTSNPN and CDR2 is SVGIG in the germline V gene (reference sequence). This CDR3 contains 15 residues. J gave up 1 base and V 2 bases, and 3 bases lay outside the gene matches. CDR3 sequence (DNA): TGTGCCTGGAGTACCGGACAGGGGAGCAATCAGCCCCAGCATTTT. It is translated as CAWSTGQGSNQPQHF.

The rearrangement joins TRBV6-6 to TRBJ1-1; no reliable D call. Per germline, CDR1 MNHNY and CDR2 SVGAGI (reference sequence). The CDR3 contains 14 residues. V lost 2 bases and J lost 1, with 8 bases in between. CDR3 residues: CASSYAERNTEAFF. CDR3 nucleotides: TGTGCCAGCAGTTACGCGGAGAGGAACACTGAAGCTTTCTTT.

The chain has TRBV7-3 and TRBJ2-1; 7 bases line up with TRBD2. V was clipped by 5 bases and J by 1 base; unmatched bases: 5. Looked up from germline, CDR1 is SGHTA and CDR2 is FQGTGA. The CDR3 consists of 15 residues. The CDR3: CASSQRGGSYNEQFF. In DNA form, the CDR3 reads TGTGCCAGCAGCCAGCGGGGCGGATCCTACAATGAGCAGTTCTTC.

The chain carries TRBV7-8 and TRBJ2-3; D call uncertain. V lost 2 bases and J lost 0, with 21 bases in between. The germline V gene encodes CDR1 SGHVS and CDR2 FQNEAQ. The CDR3 consists of 19 residues. As DNA, the CDR3 is TGTGCCAGCAGCTTATGGGCCCAACGGTTCAGGTCTAGCACAGATACGCAGTATTTT. Protein sequence: CASSLWAQRFRSSTDTQYF.

This chain uses TRBV19 with TRBJ2-7; TRBD1 agrees at 12 bases. Germline trimming cut 3 bases from V and 2 bases from J; bases unmatched to any gene: 8. This CDR3 region has 17 residues. CDR1 is LNHDA, CDR2 SQIVND, per germline (reference sequence). DNA for the CDR3: TGTGCCAGTAGTATGGGACAGGGGGCGCAGTACCCCTACGAGCAGTACTTC. Its protein product is CASSMGQGAQYPYEQYF.

Concerning this clone: The identical CDR3 is also encoded by other nucleotide sequences in the sample. V is TRBV30 and J is TRBJ2-5, with 7 bases matching TRBD2. CDR1 and CDR2 (germline): GTSNPN, SVGIG (reference sequence). V lost 4 bases, J lost 1 base, and 0 bases stayed unmatched. This CDR3 contains 12 residues. The DNA for the CDR3 is TGTGCCTGGACTAGCGGCCAAGAGACCCAGTACTTC. Translated: CAWTSGQETQYF.

The chain couples TRBV6-6 to TRBJ2-1; 9 bases are a match to TRBD2. The CDR3 totals 13 residues. V dropped 6 bases and J dropped 6; count of bases not matched to a gene: 3. Per germline, CDR1 MNHNY and CDR2 SVGAGI (reference sequence). The chain's CDR3 is CASRPGLANEQFF. The CDR3 DNA reads TGTGCCAGCAGACCGGGACTAGCCAATGAGCAGTTCTTC.